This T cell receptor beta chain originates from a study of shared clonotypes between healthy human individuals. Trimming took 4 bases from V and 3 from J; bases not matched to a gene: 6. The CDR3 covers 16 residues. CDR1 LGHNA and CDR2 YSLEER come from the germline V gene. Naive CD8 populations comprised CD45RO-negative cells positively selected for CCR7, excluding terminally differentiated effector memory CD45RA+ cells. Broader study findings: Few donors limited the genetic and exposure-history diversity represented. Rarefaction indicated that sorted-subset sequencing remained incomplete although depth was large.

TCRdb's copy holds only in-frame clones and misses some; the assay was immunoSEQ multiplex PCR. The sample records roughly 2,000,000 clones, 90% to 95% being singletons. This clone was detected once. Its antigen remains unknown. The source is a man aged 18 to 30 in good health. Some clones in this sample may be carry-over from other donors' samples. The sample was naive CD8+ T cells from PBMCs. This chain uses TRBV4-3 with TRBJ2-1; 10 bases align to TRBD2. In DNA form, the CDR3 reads TGCGCCAGCAGCCCCCGGACTAGCGGATACTACAATGAGCAGTTCTTC. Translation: CASSPRTSGYYNEQFF.